Ten or more counts support the clone carrying this TCR beta chain. Axillary draining lymph nodes of breast cancer patients supplied the node samples. This entry is derived from a study of breast tumors, draining lymph nodes, adjacent tissues. TCRdb re-derived calls from the multiplex PCR reads in MiXCR, one entry per CDR3 protein. The table records some 170,000 distinct CDR3 sequences, 25% to 40% of them present only once. The V and J ends lost 1 base and 6 bases, in that order; junction bases with no gene match: 8. CDR1 and CDR2 from the germline V gene are SGHTA and FQGTGA. CDR3 length: 17 amino acids.

This chain links TRBV7-3 with TRBJ1-6; 8 bases are shared with TRBD1. Material for sequencing was axillary lymph node tissue. The source is a female donor with breast cancer. Some clones in this sample may be carry-over from other donors' samples. The DNA of the CDR3 is TGTGCCAGCAGCTTAAACCCAGCAGGGGGCATTAATTCACCCCTCCACTTT. Translating it yields CASSLNPAGGINSPLHF.